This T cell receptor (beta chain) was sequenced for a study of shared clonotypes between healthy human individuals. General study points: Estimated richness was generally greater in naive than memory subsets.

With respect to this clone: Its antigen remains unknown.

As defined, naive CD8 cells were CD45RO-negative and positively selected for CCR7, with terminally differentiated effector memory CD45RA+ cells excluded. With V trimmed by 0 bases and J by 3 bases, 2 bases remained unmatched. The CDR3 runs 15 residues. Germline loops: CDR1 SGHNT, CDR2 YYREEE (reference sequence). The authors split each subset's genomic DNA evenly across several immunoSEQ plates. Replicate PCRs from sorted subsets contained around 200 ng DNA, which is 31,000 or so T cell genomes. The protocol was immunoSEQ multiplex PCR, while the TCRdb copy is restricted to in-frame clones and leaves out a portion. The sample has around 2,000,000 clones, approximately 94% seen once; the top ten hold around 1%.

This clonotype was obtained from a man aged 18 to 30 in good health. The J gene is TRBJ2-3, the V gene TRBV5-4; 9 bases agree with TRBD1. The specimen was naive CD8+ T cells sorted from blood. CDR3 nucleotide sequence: TGTGCCAGCAGCTTGGAACAGGGGGCAACAGATACGCAGTATTTT. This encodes CASSLEQGATDTQYF.